The table lists the clone carrying this T cell receptor beta chain with a few counts. Its antigen remains unidentified. Repertoires were generated with immunoSEQ multiplex PCR, while TCRdb's copy carries only in-frame clones and drops some. This sample has over 8,000 clones, with roughly 82% found just once. The junction had 8 bases not matched to a gene; V was cut back by 6 bases and J by 0 bases. The germline CDR1 and CDR2 sequences are SGHRS and YFSETQ. The CDR3 has 15 residues. Over chemoradiotherapy, repertoires were sampled more than once. The data originate from a study of chemoradiotherapy in HPV16-positive cancers. Study-wide results and limits: During treatment, candidate HPV-specific clones and E7-related motifs expanded in tumor.

The sequencing used blood, collected from a patient who underwent chemoradiotherapy. The V gene is TRBV5-1, the J gene TRBJ2-7; the match to TRBD1 covers 8 bases. The sequence was obtained from a human donor with HPV-associated anogenital cancer. The CDR3 loop is CASTVVTGGSYEQYF. The CDR3 coding sequence is TGCGCCAGCACCGTCGTTACAGGGGGCTCCTACGAGCAGTACTTC.